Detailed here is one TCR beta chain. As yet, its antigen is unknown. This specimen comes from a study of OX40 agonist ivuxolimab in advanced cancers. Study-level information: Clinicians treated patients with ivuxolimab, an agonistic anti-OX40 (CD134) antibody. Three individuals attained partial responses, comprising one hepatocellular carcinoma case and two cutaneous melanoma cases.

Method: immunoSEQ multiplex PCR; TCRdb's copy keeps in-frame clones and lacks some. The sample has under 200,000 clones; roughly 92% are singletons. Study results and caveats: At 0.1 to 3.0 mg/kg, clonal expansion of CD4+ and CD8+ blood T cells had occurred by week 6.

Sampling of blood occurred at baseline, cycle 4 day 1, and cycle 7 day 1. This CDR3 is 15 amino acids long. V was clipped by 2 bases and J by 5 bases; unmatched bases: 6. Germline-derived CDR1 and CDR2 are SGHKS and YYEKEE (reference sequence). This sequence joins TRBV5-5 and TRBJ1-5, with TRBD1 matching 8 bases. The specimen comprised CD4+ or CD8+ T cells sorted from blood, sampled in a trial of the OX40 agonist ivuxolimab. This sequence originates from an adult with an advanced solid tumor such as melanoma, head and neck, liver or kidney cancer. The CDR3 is CASSFGQGSDQPQHF. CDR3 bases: TGTGCCAGCAGCTTCGGACAGGGTTCCGATCAGCCCCAGCATTTT.